This T cell receptor (beta chain) is from a study of blood T cell repertoires in COVID-19. Turning to the study itself: Both acute and convalescent COVID-19 samples were obtained from the United States, Italy and Spain.

Cohorts were assigned according to the clinical history that participants reported. Trimming cost V 0 bases and J 5 bases, with 8 bases left between them. Germline V gene data show CDR1 as MDHEN and CDR2 as SYDVKM. The CDR3 loop spans 15 amino acids. How the authors handled the data: Counts of nucleated cells, estimated from reference gene primer amplification, were obtained. Sequencing used immunoSEQ multiplex PCR; TCRdb keeps in-frame clones, though not all of them. The V and J calls and clone size are taken from that table; D and trimming were inferred from the DNA. The data contain approximately 270,000 clones, approximately 85% of them seen just once; the ten biggest clones take up under 2.5%.

The sequencing sample was made of PBMCs or T cells enriched from blood (not recorded which). This clonotype was obtained from a woman aged 45-65 years who had recovered from COVID-19. The chain uses TRBV28 and TRBJ1-6, with D maybe TRBD1 (5 bases). The CDR3 protein is CASSLWGGDNSPLHF. CDR3 in DNA: TGTGCCAGCAGTTTATGGGGGGGTGATAATTCACCCCTCCACTTT. Drawing the rest from reference TRBV28 and TRBJ1-6, the complete variable domain is DVKVTQSSRYLVKRTGEKVFLECVQDMDHENMFWYRQDPGLGLRLIYFSYDVKMKEKGDIPEGYSVSREKKERFSLILESASTNQTSMYLCASSLWGGDNSPLHFGNGTRLTVT.